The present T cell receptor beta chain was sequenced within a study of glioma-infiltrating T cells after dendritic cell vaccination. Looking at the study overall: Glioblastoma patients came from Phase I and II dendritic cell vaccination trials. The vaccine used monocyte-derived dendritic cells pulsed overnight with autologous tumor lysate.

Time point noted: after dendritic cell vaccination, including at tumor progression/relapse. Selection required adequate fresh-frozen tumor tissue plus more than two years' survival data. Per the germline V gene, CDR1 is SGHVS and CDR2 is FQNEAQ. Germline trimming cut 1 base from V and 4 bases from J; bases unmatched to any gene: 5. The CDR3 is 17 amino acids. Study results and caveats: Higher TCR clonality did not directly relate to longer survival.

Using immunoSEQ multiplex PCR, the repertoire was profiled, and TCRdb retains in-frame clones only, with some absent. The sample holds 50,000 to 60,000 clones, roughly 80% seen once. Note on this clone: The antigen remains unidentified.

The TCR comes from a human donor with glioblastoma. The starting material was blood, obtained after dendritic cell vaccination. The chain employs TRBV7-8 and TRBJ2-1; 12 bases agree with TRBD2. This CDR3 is CASSLGGLAGTYNEQFF. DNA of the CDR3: TGTGCCAGCAGCTTAGGTGGACTAGCGGGGACTTACAATGAGCAGTTCTTC.